Listed here is a single TCR beta chain. The CDR3 loop spans 15 amino acids. Trimming removed 3 bases from V and 5 bases from J; junction bases left unmatched: 10. Germline V gene sequence: CDR1 SQVTM, CDR2 ANQGSEA. The data were obtained in a study of blood T cell repertoires in COVID-19. Method: immunoSEQ multiplex PCR; TCRdb's copy keeps in-frame clones and lacks some. Among roughly 99,000 clones listed, more than 65% were seen once. The rearrangement joins TRBV29-1 to TRBJ2-1; 7 bases map to TRBD2. The sequenced sample consisted of peripheral blood. This receptor was identified in an elderly woman with acute or convalescent COVID-19. CDR3 amino acids: CSVDRRGREDNEQFF. The CDR3 DNA reads as TGCAGCGTTGACCGACGGGGCCGGGAGGACAATGAGCAGTTCTTC.